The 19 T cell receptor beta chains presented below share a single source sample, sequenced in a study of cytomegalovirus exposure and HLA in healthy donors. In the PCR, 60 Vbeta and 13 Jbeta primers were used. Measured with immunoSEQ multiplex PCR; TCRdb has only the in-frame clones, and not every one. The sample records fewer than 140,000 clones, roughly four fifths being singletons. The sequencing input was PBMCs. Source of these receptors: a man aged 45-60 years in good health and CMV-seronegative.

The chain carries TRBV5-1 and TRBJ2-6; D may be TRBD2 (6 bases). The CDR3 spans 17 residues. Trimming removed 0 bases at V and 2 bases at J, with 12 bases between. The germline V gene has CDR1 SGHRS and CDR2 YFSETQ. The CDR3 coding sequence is TGCGCCAGCAGCTTGGGTGGAAGGGAGGCTGGGGCCAACGTCCTGACTTTC. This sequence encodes CASSLGGREAGANVLTF.

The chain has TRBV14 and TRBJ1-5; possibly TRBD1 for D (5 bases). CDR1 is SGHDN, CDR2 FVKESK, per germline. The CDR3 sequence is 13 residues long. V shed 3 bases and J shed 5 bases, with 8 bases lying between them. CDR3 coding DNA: TGTGCCAGCAGCCAGGGGGGGGATCAGCCCCAGCATTTT. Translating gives CASSQGGDQPQHF.

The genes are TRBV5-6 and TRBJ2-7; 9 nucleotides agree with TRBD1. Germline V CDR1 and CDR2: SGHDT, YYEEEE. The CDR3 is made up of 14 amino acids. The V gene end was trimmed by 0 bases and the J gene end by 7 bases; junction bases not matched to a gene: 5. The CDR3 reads CASSLAGTGWEQYV. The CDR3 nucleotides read TGTGCCAGCAGCTTGGCCGGGACAGGGTGGGAGCAGTACGTC.

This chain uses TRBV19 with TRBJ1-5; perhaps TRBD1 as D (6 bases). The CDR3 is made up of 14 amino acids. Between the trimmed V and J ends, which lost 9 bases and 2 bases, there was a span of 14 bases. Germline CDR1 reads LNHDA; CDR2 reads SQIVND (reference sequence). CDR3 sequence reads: CASAQGGGNQPQHF. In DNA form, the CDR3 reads TGTGCCAGCGCACAGGGCGGCGGCAATCAGCCCCAGCATTTT.

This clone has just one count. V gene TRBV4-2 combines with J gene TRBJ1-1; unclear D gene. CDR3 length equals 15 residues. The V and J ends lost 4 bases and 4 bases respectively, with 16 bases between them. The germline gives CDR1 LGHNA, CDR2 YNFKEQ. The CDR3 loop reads CASSPPGTDFTEAFF. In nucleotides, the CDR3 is TGTGCCAGCAGCCCCCCCGGTACAGATTTCACTGAAGCTTTCTTT.

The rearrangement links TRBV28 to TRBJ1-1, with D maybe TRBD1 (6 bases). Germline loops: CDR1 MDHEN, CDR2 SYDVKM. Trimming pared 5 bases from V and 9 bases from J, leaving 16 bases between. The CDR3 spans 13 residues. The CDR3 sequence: CASSTLDRSKAFF. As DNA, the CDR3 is TGTGCCAGCAGTACGTTGGACAGAAGTAAAGCTTTCTTT.

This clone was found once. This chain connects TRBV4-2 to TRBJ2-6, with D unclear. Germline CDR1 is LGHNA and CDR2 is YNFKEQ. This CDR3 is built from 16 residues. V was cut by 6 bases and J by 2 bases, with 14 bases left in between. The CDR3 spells CASSDTPRAGANVLTF. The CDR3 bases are TGTGCCAGCAGTGATACCCCCCGAGCTGGGGCCAACGTCCTGACTTTC.

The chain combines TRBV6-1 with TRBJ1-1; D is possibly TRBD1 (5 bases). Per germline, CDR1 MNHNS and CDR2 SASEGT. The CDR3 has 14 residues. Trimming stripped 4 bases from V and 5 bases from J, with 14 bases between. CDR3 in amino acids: CASSVGEGVTEAFF. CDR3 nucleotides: TGTGCCAGCAGTGTGGGGGAGGGAGTAACTGAAGCTTTCTTT.

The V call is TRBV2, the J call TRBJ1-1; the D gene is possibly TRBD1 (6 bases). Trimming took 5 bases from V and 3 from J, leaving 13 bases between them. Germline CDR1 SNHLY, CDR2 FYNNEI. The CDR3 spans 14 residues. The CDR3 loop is CASSSQGRDTEAFF. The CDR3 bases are TGTGCCAGCAGTTCACAGGGAAGGGACACTGAAGCTTTCTTT.

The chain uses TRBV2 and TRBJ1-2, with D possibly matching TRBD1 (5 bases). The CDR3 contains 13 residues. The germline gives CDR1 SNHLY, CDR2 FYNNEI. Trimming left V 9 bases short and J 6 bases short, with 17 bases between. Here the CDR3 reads CASGEIGGHGYTF. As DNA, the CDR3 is TGTGCCAGTGGCGAGATCGGGGGTCATGGCTACACCTTC.

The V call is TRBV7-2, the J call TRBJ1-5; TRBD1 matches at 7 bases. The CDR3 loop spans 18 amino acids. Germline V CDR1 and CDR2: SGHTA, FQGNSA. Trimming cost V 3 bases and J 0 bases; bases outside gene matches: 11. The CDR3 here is CASSLSHRGPYSNQPQHF. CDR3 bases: TGTGCCAGCAGCTTGTCCCACAGGGGCCCTTATAGCAATCAGCCCCAGCATTTT. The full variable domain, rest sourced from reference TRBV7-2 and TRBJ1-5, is GAGVSQSPSNKVTEKGKDVELRCDPISGHTALYWYRQSLGQGLEFLIYFQGNSAPDKSGLPSDRFSAERTGGSVSTLTIQRTQQEDSAVYLCASSLSHRGPYSNQPQHFGDGTRLSIL.

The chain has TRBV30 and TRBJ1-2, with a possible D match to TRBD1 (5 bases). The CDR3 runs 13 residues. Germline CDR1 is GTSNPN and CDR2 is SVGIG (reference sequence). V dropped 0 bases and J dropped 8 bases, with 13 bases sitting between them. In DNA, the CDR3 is TGTGCCTGGAGTGTCGGGGGGGGGAGCGGCTACACCTTC. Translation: CAWSVGGGSGYTF.

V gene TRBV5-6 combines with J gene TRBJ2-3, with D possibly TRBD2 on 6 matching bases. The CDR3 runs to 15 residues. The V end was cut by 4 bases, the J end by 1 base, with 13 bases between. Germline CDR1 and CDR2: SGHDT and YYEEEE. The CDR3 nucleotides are TGTGCCAGCAGCCGGGCGTGGAGGGGCACAGATACGCAGTATTTT. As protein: CASSRAWRGTDTQYF.

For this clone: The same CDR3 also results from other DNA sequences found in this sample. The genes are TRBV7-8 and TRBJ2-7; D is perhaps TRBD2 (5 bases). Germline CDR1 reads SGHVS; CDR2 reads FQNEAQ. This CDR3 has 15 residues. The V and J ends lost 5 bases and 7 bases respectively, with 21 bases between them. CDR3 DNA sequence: TGTGCCAGCAGCCTCTCGGGTTACAGAAGCGGAGAGCAGTACGTC. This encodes CASSLSGYRSGEQYV.

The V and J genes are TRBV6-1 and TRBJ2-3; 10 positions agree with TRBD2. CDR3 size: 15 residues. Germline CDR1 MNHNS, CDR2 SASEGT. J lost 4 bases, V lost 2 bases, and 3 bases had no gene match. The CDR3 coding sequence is TGTGCCAGCAGTGAATCAGCGGGGGGGCCAGATACGCAGTATTTT. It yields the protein CASSESAGGPDTQYF.

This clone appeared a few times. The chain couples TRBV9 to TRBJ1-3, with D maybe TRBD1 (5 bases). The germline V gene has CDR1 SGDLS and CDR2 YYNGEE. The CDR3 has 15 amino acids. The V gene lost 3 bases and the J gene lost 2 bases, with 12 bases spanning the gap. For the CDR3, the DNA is TGTGCCAGCAGCGCCAGGGTCCGGACTGGAAACACCATATATTTT. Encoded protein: CASSARVRTGNTIYF.

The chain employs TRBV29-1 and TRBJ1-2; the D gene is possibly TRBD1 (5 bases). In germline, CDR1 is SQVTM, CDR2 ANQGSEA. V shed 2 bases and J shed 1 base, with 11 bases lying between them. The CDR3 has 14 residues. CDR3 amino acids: CSVEPQGFNYGYTF. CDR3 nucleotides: TGCAGCGTTGAACCCCAGGGTTTTAACTATGGCTACACCTTC.

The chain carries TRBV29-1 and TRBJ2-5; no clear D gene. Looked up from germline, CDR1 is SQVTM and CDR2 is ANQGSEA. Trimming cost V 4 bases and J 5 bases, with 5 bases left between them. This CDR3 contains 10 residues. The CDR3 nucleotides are TGCAGCGTTGCCATCGAGACCCAGTACTTC. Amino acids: CSVAIETQYF.

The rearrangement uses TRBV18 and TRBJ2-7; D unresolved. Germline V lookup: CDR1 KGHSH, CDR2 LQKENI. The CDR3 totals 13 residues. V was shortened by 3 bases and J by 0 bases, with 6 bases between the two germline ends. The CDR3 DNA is TGTGCCAGCTCACCTAGGAGCTCCTACGAGCAGTACGTC. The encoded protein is CASSPRSSYEQYV.